This T cell receptor (beta chain) was identified in a study of shared T cell receptors in the human thymus. CDR1 and CDR2 from the germline V gene are SGHKS and YYEKEE (reference sequence). This CDR3 region has 14 residues. The V and J ends lost 1 base and 3 bases, in that order; junction bases with no gene match: 4. The method was immunoSEQ multiplex PCR; TCRdb's version includes in-frame clones alone and lacks a portion of them. The sample includes hundreds of thousands of clones, roughly 88% of them seen just once. These same data were also listed under a study on human thymus T cells. This second study notes: All donors were healthy Finnish infants who were undergoing corrective surgery to treat congenital heart defects. Thymus pieces cut out during corrective heart surgery were the tissue that was used.

The rearrangement joins TRBV5-5 to TRBJ2-7; 7 nucleotides agree with TRBD2. The TCR was taken from a boy less than two years old with a congenital heart defect. The sequenced sample was thymocytes. CDR3 nucleotide sequence: TGTGCCAGCAGCTTGTGGCTAGCGGACTACGAGCAGTACTTC. Encoded protein: CASSLWLADYEQYF. Together with reference TRBV5-5 and TRBJ2-7, the CDR3 gives the full variable domain: DAGVTQSPTHLIKTRGQQVTLRCSPISGHKSVSWYQQVLGQGPQFIFQYYEKEERGRGNFPDRFSARQFPNYSSELNVNALLLGDSALYLCASSLWLADYEQYFGPGTRLTVT.